This T cell receptor (beta chain) was recovered during a study of cytomegalovirus exposure and HLA in healthy donors. Turning to the study itself: Earlier results showed approximately 110 million unique TCR beta sequences derived from about 179 million T cells.

Germline V gene sequence: CDR1 LNHDA, CDR2 SQIVND (reference sequence). This CDR3 contains 13 residues. Trimming took 4 bases from V and 3 from J, leaving 7 bases between them. Notes on the study in general: According to reports, the classifier identified cytomegalovirus status with high specificity and sensitivity. In vitro, a few CMV-associated chains proved specific for CMV antigens. In a later analysis, at a false discovery rate of 0.05, approximately 16,000 TCR beta sequences matched HLA alleles.

The PCR had 60 Vbeta and 13 Jbeta primers. Produced via immunoSEQ multiplex PCR; TCRdb's table is partial and in-frame only. The sample carries 200,000 to 250,000 clones, around 77% recorded once. Remarks on this clone: Its antigen is not known.

V gene TRBV19 combines with J gene TRBJ2-1, with D possibly TRBD2 on 5 matching bases. This sequence was found in a woman between 25 and 40 years old in good health and CMV-seronegative. The source material was PBMCs. The CDR3 DNA reads TGTGCCAGTAGTACCAGCGGCTACAATGAGCAGTTCTTC. Its translation: CASSTSGYNEQFF.